What follows is one T cell receptor (beta chain) and its context. This clone was observed a handful of times. Its antigen is currently not known. Compared with germline, one end of the junction differs, possibly owing to a read error. The entry originates in a study of beta chain features in type 1 diabetes listed by TCRdb under 2018. For context, the study as a whole: No differences in mean age, gender distribution, total cell number or subset yield were found between patients and healthy donors. A total of roughly 99,000,000 sorted cells were examined across all samples, and the number of cells per subset was strongly correlated with RNA yield. In the study, recently diagnosed type 1 diabetes patients and matched healthy donors were compared on the TCRB repertoires of their sorted circulating CD4+ T cell subsets. Regulatory and stem cell-like memory subsets were isolated from only 8 patients and roughly eight healthy donors, whereas naive and central memory subsets came from all 30 or so donors. General study outcomes and caveats: PCR might favor shorter templates, but patient and control samples were amplified and corrected together, so any skew would affect both groups equally. The naive, central memory and regulatory TCRB repertoires appeared to resemble one another more closely among patients than among healthy donors. HLA sub-analyses involved small numbers of individuals, so any influence of HLA type on TCRB rearrangement remained unresolved. Because cDNA was sequenced instead of genomic DNA, activated cells with high expression could be over-represented, although the groups did not differ in activation or CD3 levels. At VDJ recombination sites, patients with type 1 diabetes made fewer insertions and deleted more nucleotides, a pattern implying thymic rearrangement abnormalities. A moderate but significant shortening of TCRB CDR3 length was observed in type 1 diabetes patients in all four CD4+ subsets.

All of the isolated RNA was reverse transcribed with the High Capacity cDNA Reverse Transcription Kit, so expressed TCRB transcripts were sequenced. Deep immunoSEQ sequencing was applied to naive, central memory and regulatory T cell samples, giving an average of around 4 million total reads per sample. After sorted cells were lysed in RLT buffer, RNA was extracted with DNase-treated RNeasy Micro or Mini kits, with the choice depending on cell number. To prevent cross-contamination, every cell subset was processed on its own, while patient and healthy donor samples were processed together. TCRB sequences were amplified from cDNA with the immunoSEQ multiplex PCR, producing 87-bp fragments spanning the CDR3 region. Sequencing of the amplicons was performed on the Illumina HiSeq platform. Concerning the study's data processing: PCR bias was corrected computationally using synthetic template baselines, and reads within Hamming distance 2 were collapsed, with unmergeable singletons discarded. Reads were aligned to IMGT to assign V, D and J genes, CDR3 length, and insertions or deletions at six rearrangement sites. Within each subset, clonotype counts were normalized to the number of sorted cells before true diversity and Gini coefficients were calculated with the tcR R package. The overlap coefficient, calculated on TCRB nucleotide sequences, was used to measure repertoire sharing. TCRdb mirrors the immuneACCESS table, restricted to in-frame sequences. Some clones are absent from its copies; in checked studies, under half trace to an unresolved V gene, and the reason for the others is unknown. The DNA was the basis for D and trimming; V, J and clone size are from that table. A total of about 130,000 clones appear in this sample, about 8.7% of them only once. Clones ranked in the top ten supply 0.6% to 0.85% of the sample.

Each donor gave one peripheral blood draw, averaging about 100 mL, which was collected into heparinised tubes. A BD FACSAria II was used to sort naive, central memory, regulatory and stem cell-like memory CD4+ T cells with a panel that included CD45RO, CCR7, CD25, CD127, CD95 and CD27. Purity was above 95% for every sorted population. PBMCs were separated immediately by Lymphoprep density gradient centrifugation and were stained directly, without being cultured. So that batch effects would be minimized, each experiment stained and sorted samples in pairs, pairing one healthy donor with one patient. CDR3 length: 13 amino acids, cysteine to phenylalanine. The kept DNA is CDR3 alone, 39 bases in frame from the first base. CDR1 and CDR2 are drawn from the germline V gene (reference sequence): SEHNR, FQNEAQ.

The sequence links TRBV7-9 to TRBJ1-3; the D gene remains uncertain. The specimen was central memory CD4+ T cells from blood. This sequence was found in a man between 18 and 35 years old in good health. The DNA sequence follows: TGTGCCAGCAGCTTAGGTGGAGGAAACACCGTATATTTT. Protein translation: CASSLGGGNTVYF.